One and the same sample provided the 27 T cell receptor beta chains below, sequenced in a study of cytomegalovirus exposure and HLA in healthy donors. Clones were read by immunoSEQ multiplex PCR, and TCRdb kept only the in-frame ones, dropping some. The sample yields 150,000 to 200,000 clones, 85% seen once. The sample comprised PBMCs. The receptors shown here come from a man aged 25 to 40 in good health and CMV-seropositive.

The V call is TRBV5-1, the J call TRBJ2-7, with D maybe TRBD2 (6 bases). Germline V gives CDR1 SGHRS, CDR2 YFSETQ. Trimming removed 0 bases from V and 1 base from J, with 14 bases in between. The CDR3 totals 16 residues. The CDR3 region is CASSLAAGTASYEQYF. The CDR3 DNA sequence: TGCGCCAGCAGCTTGGCGGCAGGGACTGCTTCCTACGAGCAGTACTTC.

The count of this clone is one. The V and J genes are TRBV7-8 and TRBJ2-1; 8 bases are a match to TRBD2. Germline CDR1 reads SGHVS; CDR2 reads FQNEAQ. V was pared by 5 bases and J by 4 bases, with 10 bases of the junction left unmatched. The length of the CDR3 is 16 residues. The CDR3 is CASSRVGAGEYNEQFF. CDR3 sequence (DNA): TGTGCCAGCAGCCGCGTCGGAGCGGGGGAGTACAATGAGCAGTTCTTC.

CDR3 sequence: CASSLESSYEQYF. The DNA for the CDR3 is TGCGCCAGCAGCTTAGAGAGCTCCTACGAGCAGTACTTC. This chain uses TRBV5-1 with TRBJ2-7; no clear D gene. Germline V gene data show CDR1 as SGHRS and CDR2 as YFSETQ. With 2 bases removed from V and 0 bases from J, the gap between germline ends came to 6 bases. The CDR3 loop spans 13 amino acids.

The V gene is TRBV10-3, the J gene TRBJ1-2; tentative D call: TRBD1 (5 bases). This CDR3 has 13 amino acids. CDR1 is ENHRY, CDR2 SYGVKD, per germline. V shed 6 bases and J shed 6 bases, with 14 bases lying between them. CDR3 sequence reads: CAISDFGQDGYTF. The CDR3 DNA reads as TGTGCCATCAGCGACTTTGGACAAGATGGCTACACCTTC.

The rearrangement links TRBV6-4 to TRBJ1-6; the D gene is possibly TRBD1 (5 bases). V dropped 0 bases and J dropped 13 bases, with 7 bases sitting between them. The CDR3 consists of 12 residues. The germline V gene encodes CDR1 MRHNA and CDR2 SNTAGT. The DNA for the CDR3 is TGTGCCAGCAGTGACTCAACAGGCCCCCTCCACTTT. Its protein is CASSDSTGPLHF.

The chain employs TRBV2 and TRBJ1-6; possible D gene TRBD1, 6 bases. CDR3 size: 16 residues. V gave up 2 bases and J gave up 8 bases, with 16 bases separating them. CDR1 is SNHLY and CDR2 is FYNNEI in the germline V gene. In DNA, the CDR3 is TGTGCCAGCAGTGAATATTCGACAGGAACTTATTCACCCCTCCACTTT. The encoded protein is CASSEYSTGTYSPLHF.

DNA for the CDR3: TGTGCCAGCAGTTTGCCCCTGAGGGGGGGACAGGGGGGCTACGAGCAGTACTTC. This translates into CASSLPLRGGQGGYEQYF. The chain has TRBV28 and TRBJ2-7, with 11 bases identical to TRBD1. This CDR3 has 18 amino acids. Germline CDR1 reads MDHEN; CDR2 reads SYDVKM. Trimming cost V 3 bases and J 3 bases; bases outside gene matches: 13.

The gene calls are TRBV27 and TRBJ2-7; 10 positions match TRBD1. The CDR3 spans 20 residues. Germline assignment: CDR1 MNHEY and CDR2 SMNVEV (reference sequence). With V trimmed by 3 bases and J by 0 bases, 17 bases remained unmatched. The CDR3 protein is CASSFGSGWDRGLHSYEQYF. The CDR3 nucleotides read TGTGCCAGCAGTTTTGGGTCAGGCTGGGACAGGGGCCTCCACTCCTACGAGCAGTACTTC.

This chain connects TRBV5-1 to TRBJ2-5; 13 bases map to TRBD2. The CDR3 runs to 16 residues. V dropped 0 bases and J dropped 5; count of bases not matched to a gene: 4. CDR1 is SGHRS and CDR2 is YFSETQ in the germline V gene. CDR3 protein: CASSLGPLAGGETQYF. CDR3 bases: TGCGCCAGCAGCTTGGGGCCACTAGCGGGAGGGGAGACCCAGTACTTC.

This clone showed up just a few times. Here the CDR3 DNA reads TGTGCCAGCAGTGAAGGATGGACGGGATCACCCCTCCACTTT. Residues: CASSEGWTGSPLHF. The chain carries TRBV2 and TRBJ1-6; D gene unclear. The CDR3 is 14 residues long. In germline, CDR1 is SNHLY, CDR2 FYNNEI. V was cut by 1 base and J by 10 bases, with 11 bases left in between.

Comments on this clone: Compared with germline, one end of the junction differs, possibly owing to a read error. The gene calls are TRBV5-4 and TRBJ2-3; weak D call: TRBD2 (5 bases). Looked up from germline, CDR1 is SGHNT and CDR2 is YYREEE (reference sequence). CDR3 length: 14 amino acids. CDR3 in DNA: TGTGCCAGCACCTTGGGCCAGCGGCCAGATACGCAGTATTTT. Protein: CASTLGQRPDTQYF.

The chain couples TRBV11-2 to TRBJ2-2, with D perhaps TRBD1 (6 bases). V lost 3 bases and J lost 4, with 9 bases in between. CDR1 and CDR2 (germline): SGHAT, FQNNGV. CDR3 size: 14 residues. CDR3 coding DNA: TGTGCCAGCAGCTTCCTACAGGGCACCGGGGAGCTGTTTTTT. It is translated as CASSFLQGTGELFF.

The V gene is TRBV6-5, the J gene TRBJ1-2, with TRBD1 identical over 8 bases. CDR1 MNHEY and CDR2 SVGAGI come from the germline V gene. This CDR3 is built from 14 residues. Trimming took 2 bases from V and 7 from J; bases not matched to a gene: 6. CDR3 nucleotides: TGTGCCAGCAGTTACCGCGGGACAGGCGGTGGCTACACCTTC. It codes for CASSYRGTGGGYTF.

This clone was seen just once. The DNA for the CDR3 is TGTGCCAGCAGTTCCCCCCCCGGGGGGTACAATGAGCAGTTCTTC. As protein: CASSSPPGGYNEQFF. V and J are TRBV11-2 and TRBJ2-1; 7 nucleotides match TRBD2. The CDR3 is 15 amino acids. After removal of 6 bases from V and 4 bases from J, the junction contained 9 bases not matched to a gene. Germline V gives CDR1 SGHAT, CDR2 FQNNGV.

The chain recombines TRBV6-5 with TRBJ1-3; 8 positions agree with TRBD1. The germline V gene encodes CDR1 MNHEY and CDR2 SVGAGI. With V trimmed by 0 bases and J by 4 bases, 2 bases remained unmatched. The CDR3 spans 15 residues. The CDR3 DNA reads as TGTGCCAGCAGTTACTCACAGGGGGGCGGAAACACCATATATTTT. This translates into CASSYSQGGGNTIYF.

The chain uses TRBV27 and TRBJ2-5; 8 positions match TRBD2. The CDR3 extends over 14 amino acids. V shed 3 bases, J shed 7 bases, and the junction held 7 bases outside the gene matches. CDR1 and CDR2 from the germline V gene are MNHEY and SMNVEV (reference sequence). The CDR3, as DNA: TGTGCCAGCAGTTTGGGGGCGGGGGGCGGGACCCAGTACTTC. This codes for CASSLGAGGGTQYF.

The V call is TRBV4-1, the J call TRBJ2-1; D might be TRBD2 (5 bases). The CDR3 sequence is 16 residues long. CDR1 is MGHRA, CDR2 YSYEKL, per germline. Trimming stripped 1 base from V and 4 bases from J, with 14 bases between. The CDR3 DNA follows: TGCGCCAGCAGCCAAGTGGCAGCGGTCCTTTACAATGAGCAGTTCTTC. Its translation is CASSQVAAVLYNEQFF.

This chain links TRBV2 with TRBJ2-2, with TRBD2 identical over 11 bases. The CDR3 runs to 17 residues. Germline V lookup: CDR1 SNHLY, CDR2 FYNNEI. After removal of 2 bases from V and 4 bases from J, the junction contained 6 bases not matched to a gene. CDR3 sequence (DNA): TGTGCCAGCAGTGAATCTAGCGGGGGGTTTGGCACCGGGGAGCTGTTTTTT. Residues: CASSESSGGFGTGELFF.

This CDR3 is CASSLGQAYNSPLHF. In nucleotides, the CDR3 is TGTGCCAGTAGTCTCGGACAGGCCTATAATTCACCCCTCCACTTT. The V and J genes are TRBV19 and TRBJ1-6, with TRBD1 identical over 7 bases. Germline loops: CDR1 LNHDA, CDR2 SQIVND (reference sequence). This CDR3 comprises 15 residues. After removal of 5 bases from V and 2 bases from J, the junction contained 3 bases not matched to a gene.

This rearrangement joins TRBV7-8 to TRBJ2-7; 13 bases match TRBD2. CDR3 length: 16 amino acids. Germline values: CDR1 SGHVS, CDR2 FQNEAQ. The junction had 10 bases not matched to a gene; V was cut back by 5 bases and J by 6 bases. The DNA for the CDR3 is TGTGCCAGCAGCATTGGGACTAGCGGGGAAATGCGCGAGCAGTACTTC. This codes for CASSIGTSGEMREQYF. Supplemented by reference TRBV7-8 and TRBJ2-7, the full variable domain reads GAGVSQSPRYKVAKRGQDVALRCDPISGHVSLFWYQQALGQGPEFLTYFQNEAQLDKSGLPSDRFFAERPEGSVSTLKIQRTQQEDSAVYLCASSIGTSGEMREQYFGPGTRLTVT.

This clone was counted a few times. This chain uses TRBV6-5 with TRBJ2-7; D unresolved. The ends were cut back, 4 bases at V and 3 bases at J, with 4 bases in the middle. Germline CDR1 reads MNHEY; CDR2 reads SVGAGI. CDR3 length: 11 amino acids. For the CDR3, the DNA is TGTGCCAGCAGTTCGGTCTACGAGCAGTACTTC. It specifies CASSSVYEQYF.

The chain employs TRBV2 and TRBJ1-6; no definite D call. Trimming pared 6 bases from V and 6 bases from J, leaving 12 bases between. The V gene's germline CDR1 is SNHLY and CDR2 FYNNEI. CDR3 length equals 14 residues. The CDR3 bases are TGTGCCAGCAGGAGCCGGGGTAGTAATTCACCCCTCCACTTT. As protein: CASRSRGSNSPLHF.

The sample holds one count of this clone. The gene calls are TRBV4-1 and TRBJ1-4; weak D call: TRBD1 (5 bases). Trimming removed 1 base at V and 8 bases at J, with 14 bases between. CDR1 is MGHRA, CDR2 YSYEKL, per germline. The length of the CDR3 is 15 residues. The CDR3 is CASSQVGQMIEKLFF. Here the CDR3 DNA reads TGCGCCAGCAGCCAAGTTGGACAAATGATAGAAAAACTGTTTTTT.

The J gene is TRBJ1-1, the V gene TRBV4-1; TRBD1 might be the D (6 bases). The V and J ends lost 1 base and 0 bases respectively, with 15 bases between them. Per the germline V gene, CDR1 is MGHRA and CDR2 is YSYEKL. This CDR3 region has 17 residues. CDR3 residues: CASSQVRAGVMNTEAFF. The DNA of the CDR3 is TGCGCCAGCAGCCAAGTTCGGGCAGGGGTTATGAACACTGAAGCTTTCTTT.

The chain is built from TRBV19 and TRBJ2-1, with 10 bases fitting TRBD1. V lost 1 base and J lost 2; bases outside the gene matches: 2. The CDR3 contains 16 residues. The germline V gene encodes CDR1 LNHDA and CDR2 SQIVND (reference sequence). CDR3 sequence: CASSIADRGPYNEQFF. CDR3 bases: TGTGCCAGTAGTATAGCCGACAGGGGGCCCTACAATGAGCAGTTCTTC.

The CDR3 here is CASSSPGTSGEETQYF. The CDR3 bases are TGTGCCAGCAGCTCTCCCGGGACTAGCGGGGAAGAGACCCAGTACTTC. J is TRBJ2-5 and V is TRBV13; 13 bases are a match to TRBD2. Germline V gene data show CDR1 as PRHDT and CDR2 as FYEKMQ (reference sequence). The CDR3 loop spans 16 amino acids. With 4 bases clipped from V and 3 bases from J, the junction kept 5 bases outside the gene matches.

J is TRBJ1-2 and V is TRBV6-4; possible D gene TRBD1, 6 bases. V lost 3 bases to trimming and J lost 4 bases, with 9 bases between them. Germline CDR1 is MRHNA and CDR2 is SNTAGT. CDR3 length: 13 amino acids. This chain's CDR3 is CASSDTGFYGYTF. CDR3 bases: TGTGCCAGCAGTGATACAGGGTTCTATGGCTACACCTTC.